This T cell receptor (beta chain) derives from a study of T cells after yellow fever vaccination. The overall study: When fractions had low cell numbers, they were prepared with SMART-Seq v4 Ultra Low Input.

Germline V CDR1 and CDR2: SGHRS, YFSETQ. The length of the CDR3 is 15 residues. Trimming removed 4 bases from V and 6 bases from J; junction bases left unmatched: 11. TCRdb re-called the 5' RACE reads with MiXCR, one entry per CDR3 protein. The sample lists over 100,000 distinct CDR3 sequences, approximately 8.4% occurring once. Study-wide findings and caveats: At under 98% for CD4 and 70% to 90% for CD8, most primary-vaccination clones showed up again after the booster.

Only a few counts were recorded for this clonotype. Its antigen is unknown. The J gene is TRBJ2-3, the V gene TRBV5-1; 7 bases are shared with TRBD2. The source material was CD8+ T cells sorted from PBMCs, sampled 45 days after the yellow fever booster vaccination. The TCR was taken from a man under 40 who received the YFV17D yellow fever vaccine. Here the CDR3 DNA reads TGCGCCAGCAGCCAGTTAGCGGGTCGGGCCGATACGCAGTATTTT. Amino acids: CASSQLAGRADTQYF.